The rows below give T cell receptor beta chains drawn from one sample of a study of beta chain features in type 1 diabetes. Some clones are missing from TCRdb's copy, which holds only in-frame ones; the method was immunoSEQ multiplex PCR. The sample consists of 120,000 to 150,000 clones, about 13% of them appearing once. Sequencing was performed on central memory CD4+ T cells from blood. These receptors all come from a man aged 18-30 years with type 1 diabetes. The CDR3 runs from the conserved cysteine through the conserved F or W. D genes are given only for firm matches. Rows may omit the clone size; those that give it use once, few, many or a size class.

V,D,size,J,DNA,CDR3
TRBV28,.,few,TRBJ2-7,TGTGCCAGCAGTTTCCCGGACAGCGATAAGTACGAGCAGTACTTC,CASSFPDSDKYEQYF
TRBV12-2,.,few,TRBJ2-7,TGTGCAAGTCGCTCAACTGGGGATATCTACGAGCAGTACTTC,CASRSTGDIYEQYF
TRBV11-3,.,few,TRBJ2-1,TGTGCCAGCAGCTTGTCGACAGCGAACTACAATGAGCAGTTCTTC,CASSLSTANYNEQFF
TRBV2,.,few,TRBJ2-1,TGTGCCAGCAGCGCCTTTACAGGGTTCAATGAGCAGTTCTTC,CASSAFTGFNEQFF
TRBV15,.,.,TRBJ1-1,TGTGCCACCGGGAACGGACTCGCCCTGATGAACACTGAAGCTTTCTTT,CATGNGLALMNTEAFF
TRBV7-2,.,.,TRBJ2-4,TGTGCCAGCAGCTCCGACAGGACAAGAAACATTCAGTACTTC,CASSSDRTRNIQYF
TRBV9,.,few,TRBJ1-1,TGTGCCAGCAGCGCTGTCCCGTACACTGAAGCTTTCTTT,CASSAVPYTEAFF
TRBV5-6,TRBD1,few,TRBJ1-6,TGTGCCAGCAGCAAGCGGGACAGGGGCTCACCCCTCCACTTT,CASSKRDRGSPLHF
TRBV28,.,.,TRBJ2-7,TGTGCCAGCAATCCAGGAGGCTTAAGCTCCTACGAGCAGTACTTC,CASNPGGLSSYEQYF
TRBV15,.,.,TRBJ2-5,TGTGCCACCAGCAGAGATCGGGAAGAGACCCAGTACTTC,CATSRDREETQYF
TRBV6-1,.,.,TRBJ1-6,TGTGCCAGTAGAGTGGAGGGGGGTATAGAATCACCCCTCCACTTT,CASRVEGGIESPLHF
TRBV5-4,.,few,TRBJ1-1,TGTGCCAGCAGCTTTAGGGACGGGAACACTGAAGCTTTCTTT,CASSFRDGNTEAFF
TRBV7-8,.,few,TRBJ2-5,TGTGCCAGCAGCTTAGTGAGCAGGGCCCCCTTGGAGACCCAGTACTTC,CASSLVSRAPLETQYF
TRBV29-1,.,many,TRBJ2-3,TGCAGCGTTCAAGGTGACTTTAGCACAGATACGCAGTATTTT,CSVQGDFSTDTQYF
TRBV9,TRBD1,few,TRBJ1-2,TGTGCCAGCAGCCCGACAGGGGGCGGTGGCTACACCTTC,CASSPTGGGGYTF
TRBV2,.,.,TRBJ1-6,TGTGCCAGCAGTGTAGGGGGAGCTTGGGATTCACCCCTCCACTTT,CASSVGGAWDSPLHF
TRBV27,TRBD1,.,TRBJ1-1,TGTGCCAGCAGTGGGGCAGGGACAGGGGAGACTGAAGCTTTCTTT,CASSGAGTGETEAFF
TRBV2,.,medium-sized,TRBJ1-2,TGTGCCAGCAGCGGGAAGGACAGTTATGGCTACACCTTC,CASSGKDSYGYTF
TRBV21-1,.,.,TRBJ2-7,TGTGCCAGCAGCCCGCGGACAGTCAGATACGAGCAGTACTTC,CASSPRTVRYEQYF
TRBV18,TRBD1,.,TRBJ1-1,TGTGCCAGCTCACCACCGACAGGGTTGAACACTGAAGCTTTCTTT,CASSPPTGLNTEAFF
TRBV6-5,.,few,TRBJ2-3,TGTGCCAGCAGTCCCGGACAGATTCTGCAGTATTTT,CASSPGQILQYF
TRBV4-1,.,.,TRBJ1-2,TGCGCCAGCAGCCAGAGACAGGAACCTAACTATGGCTACACCTTC,CASSQRQEPNYGYTF
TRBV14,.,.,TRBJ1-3,TGTGCCAGCAGCGGTACCTCCTCCACCATATATTTT,CASSGTSSTIYF
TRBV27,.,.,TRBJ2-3,TGTGCCAGCCGTGCGGTCGGAGATACGCAGTATTTT,CASRAVGDTQYF
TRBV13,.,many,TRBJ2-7,TGTGCCAGCAGCACAGGATCTGAGCAGTACTTC,CASSTGSEQYF
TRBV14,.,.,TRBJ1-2,TGTGCCAGCAGCCAAGGGCAGATTTATGGCTACACCTTC,CASSQGQIYGYTF
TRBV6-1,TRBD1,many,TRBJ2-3,TGTGCCAGCACCCCTGACAGGGTGTCAGATACGCAGTATTTT,CASTPDRVSDTQYF
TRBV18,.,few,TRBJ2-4,TGTGCCAGCTCACCGGACAGCCCGAGCATTCAGTACTTC,CASSPDSPSIQYF
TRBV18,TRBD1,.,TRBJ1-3,TGTGCCAGCTCCCCCGTCCCGGGACAGGGGTCGGGAAACACCATATATTTT,CASSPVPGQGSGNTIYF
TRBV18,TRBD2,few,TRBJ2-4,TGTGCCAGCTCTCTAAGCGGGGCGGCCAAAAACATTCAGTACTTC,CASSLSGAAKNIQYF
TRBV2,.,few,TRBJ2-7,TGTGCCAGCGGACTTTACGAGCAGTACTTC,CASGLYEQYF
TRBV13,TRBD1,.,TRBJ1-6,TGTGCCAGCAGCTTAGTTAACAGGGGGAATTCACCCCTCCACTTT,CASSLVNRGNSPLHF
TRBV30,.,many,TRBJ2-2,TGTGCCTGGAGTCGCGGAACAAGCCGGACCGGGGAGCTGTTTTTT,CAWSRGTSRTGELFF
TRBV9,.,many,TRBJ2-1,TGTGCCAGCAGCGTAGAGGTAGCTAGGGATGAGCAGTTCTTC,CASSVEVARDEQFF
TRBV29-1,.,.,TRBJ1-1,TGCAGCGTTGGAGACCGGGGACAACTGAACACTGAAGCTTTCTTT,CSVGDRGQLNTEAFF